This TCR beta chain is from a study of shared clonotypes between healthy human individuals (TCRdb year 2020). Background for the entire study: The cohort included a few men and two women between 18 and 49 years of age. Different laboratories and diverse techniques were used to prepare libraries and sequence TCR repertoires, to increase sequencing depth and limit assay-specific biases. For each donor, CD4 naive and CD4 memory were each given three plates, CD8 naive was given two plates, and CD8 memory was given one plate. Blood TCR repertoires of about 5 healthy adults were deeply sequenced to estimate repertoire size and the extent of clonotype sharing between individuals. Between about 0.8 and 8.9 billion PBMCs per donor were obtained by leukapheresis.

On this clone: What antigen it recognizes has not been identified. Base qualities are not provided; no much larger clone lies one nucleotide away.

CD8 naive samples consisted of CD45RO-negative cells that were positively selected for CCR7, yielding a CD45RA+CCR7+ population without TemRA cells. The donors were healthy, HIV-negative adults with no recently reported acute infections or vaccinations. Only Caucasian adults living in Nashville, Tennessee, USA were represented among the donors. Blood was obtained by leukapheresis, after which PBMCs were separated by Ficoll-Histopaque density gradient centrifugation and cryopreserved in liquid nitrogen vapor phase. Analytical flow cytometry was used to check the purity and quantity of each magnetically sorted T cell population. Genomic DNA was isolated from every sorted fraction and measured by UV absorbance on a Nanodrop 2000c. Counted from cysteine to phenylalanine, this CDR3 has 16 amino acids. Only CDR3 DNA remains: 48 bases, in frame from the first base. V is shortened by 5 bases, J by 0 bases, and the region joining them spans 14 bases. Sequences MDHEN (CDR1) and SYDVKM (CDR2) are obtained from the germline V gene.

Using the deep immunoSEQ assay, TCR CDR3 regions were amplified from genomic DNA by multiplex PCR. Extracted genomic DNA from each cell subset was spread evenly across all wells of several immunoSEQ 96-well plates, with each plate serving as a replicate. Each replicate PCR for sorted subsets received about 220 ng genomic DNA, equal to roughly 29,000 T cell genomes. Purified libraries were measured with a Qubit 3.0 fluorometer, size-checked on a Bioanalyzer 2100, and measured again with the KAPA Library Quantification kit. Every immunoSEQ 96-well plate was sequenced on a separate single-read 150-cycle Illumina NextSeq 550 flow cell. The paper's data handling went like this. Because only junctional sequences without quality scores were contained in the immunoSEQ output, filtering matching that applied to full-length reads could not be performed. To assign V/J genes and CDR3, sequences were annotated against IMGT germline references using PyIR, a Python wrapper for IgBLAST v1.9. Any read was removed if the V/J assignment was weak (E-value above 1e-6), the CDR3 was missing, or the read contained stop codons, out-of-frame junctions, or ambiguous translated residues. V3J clonotypes were defined as sequences sharing an identical inferred V gene, J gene, and CDR3 amino acid sequence. To compute the percentage overlap between repertoires, the number of shared unique clonotypes was divided by the size of the smaller repertoire. RTK rarefaction, the Chao1 estimator, and Recon v2.1 estimates of unobserved clonotypes were used to assess repertoire richness. Generation probabilities for all TCRbeta clonotypes obtained by the gDNA method from a handful of donors were computed using OLGA. Not all clones reach the TCRdb copy of this immuneACCESS table, which keeps in-frame sequences only. Checked studies attribute under half of the gap to unresolved V genes and leave the rest unexplained. The DNA was the basis for D and trimming; V, J and clone size are from that table. In all, the sample holds about 2.1 million clones, and 80% to 95% of those were seen once. The top ten clones comprise about 1.7% of the sample.

General conclusions and limits of the study: When a few donors were compared, the shared fraction of clonotypes was about 5% for naive CD4, more than 3% for naive CD8, about 2.4% for memory CD4, and 0.35% to 0.4% for memory CD8. Sampling was restricted to blood, and TCR repertoires in tissue are likely to differ from TCR repertoires in blood. Compared with non-shared clonotypes, clonotypes shared by all four sorted-subset donors had higher generation probabilities. Rarefaction of sorted-subset datasets indicated incomplete sequencing despite the large sequencing depth. Naive subsets generally had larger estimated clonotype richness than memory subsets. The small number of donors limited the genetic and exposure-history diversity represented. Pairwise subsampling led to the expectation that sequencing depth would affect the degree of clonotype sharing among donors.

The sequence is built from TRBV28 and TRBJ1-3, with TRBD1 tentatively as D gene (6 bases match). This receptor was taken from a man aged 18 to 29 in good health. Some clones in this sample may be carry-over from other donors' samples. The sample was naive CD8+ T cells from PBMCs. Reading the label with the study, this specimen's cell subset or site is: CD45RA+CCR7+. The sequenced DNA: TGTGCCAGCAGTCTACTAAGAGGGGGCTCTGGAAACACCATATATTTT. This sequence encodes CASSLLRGGSGNTIYF.